This T cell receptor (beta chain) originates from a study of control samples from healthy donors and cancer patients. The repertoire was sequenced with immunoSEQ multiplex PCR; TCRdb's copy has only in-frame clones and lacks some. This table has 70,000 to 75,000 clones, 85% to 95% appearing once. The germline V gene encodes CDR1 MNHEY and CDR2 SVGAGI. V shed 6 bases and J 4 bases; nucleotides not matched to a gene: 3. The CDR3 length is 14 residues. This sequence was found in a woman younger than 45 in good health. Specimen: blood. The V call is TRBV6-5, the J call TRBJ1-4, with 9 bases that match TRBD1. This CDR3 is CASRDRGLNEKLFF. CDR3 DNA sequence: TGTGCCAGCAGGGACAGGGGCCTTAATGAAAAACTGTTTTTT.